Listed below are T cell receptor beta chains from one sample, sequenced in a study of long-term antiretroviral therapy in people with HIV. Assay used: immunoSEQ multiplex PCR; TCRdb lists only in-frame clones, some missing. Counted here are 15,000 to 20,000 clones, approximately 81% occurring once; the ten biggest clones make up roughly 18%. Source: unsorted PBMCs, taken 0.6 years after starting antiretroviral therapy. The receptors derive from a woman between 18 and 29 years old with HIV. CDR3s include the opening cysteine and the closing phenylalanine or tryptophan. A D gene is named only where the DNA matches it firmly. Size is omitted from some rows. Given values are once, few, many or a class for expanded clones.

CASSSRAPSYEQYF	TGTGCCAGCAGCTCACGAGCCCCCTCCTACGAGCAGTACTTC	14	NA	TRBV13	TRBJ2-7	NA
CASSVSAGLASPDTQYF	TGTGCCAGCAGCGTAAGCGCGGGACTAGCATCGCCAGATACGCAGTATTTT	17	TRBD2	TRBV9	TRBJ2-3	NA
CASSQGPWNTGELFF	TGTGCCAGCAGCCAAGGGCCATGGAACACCGGGGAGCTGTTTTTT	15	NA	TRBV14	TRBJ2-2	large
CATLIEAFF	TGTGCCACCCTCATCGAAGCTTTCTTT	9	NA	TRBV27	TRBJ1-1	NA
CASSLSTAGLTAQYF	TGTGCCAGCAGTTTATCCACGGCAGGCCTCACTGCGCAGTATTTT	15	NA	TRBV27	TRBJ2-3	NA
CASSPGTPTEAFF	TGTGCCAGCAGCCCCGGGACACCCACTGAAGCTTTCTTT	13	NA	TRBV6-1	TRBJ1-1	NA
CASSDGGIAGELFF	TGTGCCAGCAGTGACGGGGGGATTGCCGGGGAGCTGTTTTTT	14	NA	TRBV6-4	TRBJ2-2	NA
CASSVEEEQFF	TGTGCCAGCAGCGTAGAGGAAGAGCAGTTCTTC	11	NA	TRBV9	TRBJ2-1	NA
CASSPGQGSGELFF	TGTGCCAGCAGTCCCGGACAGGGGTCCGGGGAGCTGTTTTTT	14	TRBD1	TRBV9	TRBJ2-2	NA
CASSLLGTARDTEAFF	TGTGCCAGCAGTTTATTAGGAACCGCGAGGGACACTGAAGCTTTCTTT	16	NA	TRBV27	TRBJ1-1	NA
CASSLLARRTHSYNEQFF	TGTGCCAGCAGCCTCCTGGCCCGGAGGACCCACTCCTACAATGAGCAGTTCTTC	18	NA	TRBV14	TRBJ2-1	NA
CASSNQGRGQETQYF	TGTGCCAGCAGTAACCAGGGAAGGGGCCAAGAGACCCAGTACTTC	15	NA	TRBV6-1	TRBJ2-5	NA
CASSLAPASGWNTGELFF	TGCGCCAGCAGCTTGGCCCCGGCTAGCGGGTGGAACACCGGGGAGCTGTTTTTT	18	TRBD2	TRBV5-1	TRBJ2-2	NA
CATSRDRASIAKNIQYF	TGTGCCACCAGCAGAGATAGGGCTAGCATAGCCAAAAACATTCAGTACTTC	17	NA	TRBV15	TRBJ2-4	NA
CASSYSGHSNQPQHF	TGTGCCAGCAGTTATTCTGGACATAGCAATCAGCCCCAGCATTTT	15	NA	TRBV2	TRBJ1-5	large
CASIWTSGNTIYF	TGTGCCAGCATATGGACCTCTGGAAACACCATATATTTT	13	NA	TRBV6-4	TRBJ1-3	NA
CASSAGDHYNEQFF	TGTGCCAGCAGTGCTGGCGACCATTACAATGAGCAGTTCTTC	14	NA	TRBV9	TRBJ2-1	NA
CASSFPSGRVLNEQFF	TGTGCCAGCAGTTTTCCTAGCGGGAGGGTTTTGAATGAGCAGTTCTTC	16	TRBD2	TRBV28	TRBJ2-1	NA
CASSISVPYEQYF	TGTGCCAGTAGTATCTCGGTGCCCTACGAGCAGTACTTC	13	NA	TRBV19	TRBJ2-7	NA
CASSQELAGSTDTQYF	TGCGCCAGCAGCCAAGAATTAGCGGGGAGCACAGATACGCAGTATTTT	16	TRBD2	TRBV4-1	TRBJ2-3	NA
CASSLGKTGRYF	TGTGCCAGCAGCTTAGGCAAAACAGGGCGGTACTTC	12	NA	TRBV13	TRBJ2-7	NA
CASTRFTSSYNEQFF	TGTGCCAGTACCCGATTTACAAGCTCCTACAATGAGCAGTTCTTC	15	NA	TRBV19	TRBJ2-1	once
CASSFVGVRNEQFF	TGTGCCAGCAGTTTCGTAGGGGTACGGAATGAGCAGTTCTTC	14	NA	TRBV28	TRBJ2-1	NA
CAISAGGPGHNEQFF	TGTGCCATCAGCGCGGGAGGGCCGGGGCACAATGAGCAGTTCTTC	15	TRBD2	TRBV10-3	TRBJ2-1	NA
CASSTNNSPLHF	TGTGCCAGCAGCACTAATAATTCACCCCTCCACTTT	12	NA	TRBV7-9	TRBJ1-6	NA
CASSPTGALLNQPQHF	TGTGCCAGCAGTCCCACGGGGGCCCTGTTAAATCAGCCCCAGCATTTT	16	NA	TRBV28	TRBJ1-5	NA
CASSLTGLNTEAFF	TGCGCCAGCAGCTTGACAGGGTTGAACACTGAAGCTTTCTTT	14	NA	TRBV5-1	TRBJ1-1	NA
CASSQDLGGPGELFF	TGCGCCAGCAGCCAAGATCTTGGGGGACCCGGGGAGCTGTTTTTT	15	NA	TRBV4-1	TRBJ2-2	NA
CASSQDRVREQYF	TGTGCCAGCTCACAGGACAGGGTCCGCGAGCAGTACTTC	13	TRBD1	TRBV18	TRBJ2-7	NA
CASSLLPVGNTDTQYF	TGTGCCAGCAGCCTTCTTCCAGTCGGAAACACAGATACGCAGTATTTT	16	NA	TRBV11-2	TRBJ2-3	NA
CASSVVGDNRETQYF	TGTGCCAGCAGCGTAGTCGGAGACAACCGGGAGACCCAGTACTTC	15	NA	TRBV9	TRBJ2-5	NA
CASSPLGGAYNEQFF	TGTGCCAGCAGCCCTCTGGGCGGGGCGTACAATGAGCAGTTCTTC	15	NA	TRBV6-6	TRBJ2-1	NA
CASSPHPRTEAFF	TGTGCCAGCTCACCGCATCCCAGGACTGAAGCTTTCTTT	13	NA	TRBV18	TRBJ1-1	few
CASSIAGTGISEQYF	TGTGCCAGTAGTATAGCGGGGACAGGGATTTCCGAGCAGTACTTC	15	TRBD1	TRBV19	TRBJ2-7	NA
CAISAEDYEQYF	TGTGCCATCAGTGCAGAAGACTACGAGCAGTACTTC	12	NA	TRBV10-3	TRBJ2-7	medium-sized
CASSPGTANEKLFF	TGTGCCAGCAGCCCCGGGACGGCTAATGAAAAACTGTTTTTT	14	NA	TRBV5-4	TRBJ1-4	NA
CASRIRTGGNTGELFF	TGTGCCAGCAGAATCCGGACAGGCGGTAACACCGGGGAGCTGTTTTTT	16	TRBD1	TRBV7-2	TRBJ2-2	NA
CASSLVGAASNQPQHF	TGTGCCAGCAGCTTAGTGGGCGCAGCTAGCAATCAGCCCCAGCATTTT	16	NA	TRBV7-8	TRBJ1-5	NA
CASSSRVDQPQHF	TGTGCCAGTAGTAGCAGGGTGGATCAGCCCCAGCATTTT	13	NA	TRBV19	TRBJ1-5	NA
CASSPDRVGGYTF	TGTGCCAGCAGCCCCGACAGGGTCGGGGGCTACACCTTC	13	TRBD1	TRBV7-9	TRBJ1-2	once
CASRLAGSTEAFF	TGTGCCAGTAGACTGGCGGGGAGCACTGAAGCTTTCTTT	13	NA	TRBV19	TRBJ1-1	once
CASGEGLREKLFF	TGTGCCAGCGGGGAGGGCCTTCGAGAAAAACTGTTTTTT	13	NA	TRBV28	TRBJ1-4	NA
CAWTATGELFF	TGTGCCTGGACGGCCACCGGGGAGCTGTTTTTT	11	NA	TRBV30	TRBJ2-2	NA
CASSLDRANYGYTF	TGCGCCAGCAGTTTGGACAGGGCGAACTATGGCTACACCTTC	14	TRBD1	TRBV5-1	TRBJ1-2	NA
CASSSLTSLTSGYTDTQYF	TGTGCCAGCAGCTCTTTAACCTCTTTGACTAGCGGGTACACAGATACGCAGTATTTT	19	TRBD2	TRBV28	TRBJ2-3	NA
CASSIGTANTGELFF	TGTGCCAGTAGTATCGGGACAGCGAACACCGGGGAGCTGTTTTTT	15	TRBD1	TRBV19	TRBJ2-2	NA
CASSEDLLGPQHF	TGTGCCAGCAGTGAGGACCTCCTAGGGCCCCAGCATTTT	13	NA	TRBV6-4	TRBJ1-5	few